The 17 T cell receptor beta chains reported below all come from one sample, sequenced in a study of shared clonotypes between healthy human individuals. Profiling relied on immunoSEQ multiplex PCR, and the TCRdb table lists in-frame clones only, not all of them. The sample records about 770,000 clones, 55% to 75% being singletons. Input material: memory CD4+ T cells sorted from blood. Noted subset: CD45RA-negative fraction. These receptors all come from a woman younger than 45 in good health.

The chain joins TRBV27 to TRBJ1-3; 7 bases match TRBD1. Trimming removed 5 bases from V and 1 base from J; junction bases left unmatched: 5. The germline CDR1 and CDR2 sequences are MNHEY and SMNVEV (reference sequence). The CDR3 extends over 15 amino acids. The CDR3 loop reads CASSKDRVSGNTIYF. CDR3 in DNA: TGTGCCAGCAGTAAAGACAGGGTTTCTGGAAACACCATATATTTT.

V usage is TRBV4-1 and J usage is TRBJ2-1, with 11 bases identical to TRBD2. Losses at the gene ends were 8 bases for V and 5 bases for J; bases not matched to a gene: 11. This CDR3 is built from 16 residues. Per the germline V gene, CDR1 is MGHRA and CDR2 is YSYEKL. CDR3 sequence (DNA): TGCGCCAGCCGGACTAGCGGGCGTGGATTAAACAATGAGCAGTTCTTC. Translated, it gives CASRTSGRGLNNEQFF.

This chain uses TRBV4-1 with TRBJ2-2; 8 nucleotides match TRBD2. CDR1 and CDR2 (germline): MGHRA, YSYEKL. The CDR3 sequence is 15 residues long. The V gene end was trimmed by 4 bases and the J gene end by 6 bases; junction bases not matched to a gene: 7. CDR3 sequence (DNA): TGCGCCAGCAGCCCCGGAATGACTAGCGCCGGGGAGCTGTTTTTT. As protein: CASSPGMTSAGELFF.

The V and J genes are TRBV7-8 and TRBJ1-1, with 8 bases matching TRBD1. The germline V gene has CDR1 SGHVS and CDR2 FQNEAQ. V was pared by 5 bases and J by 11 bases, with 7 bases of the junction left unmatched. The CDR3 sequence is 12 residues long. For the CDR3, the DNA is TGTGCCAGCAGCCGTTCGGACAGGGTGGCTTTCTTT. This encodes CASSRSDRVAFF.

This chain connects TRBV28 to TRBJ2-3, with TRBD1 matching over 7 bases. Germline V CDR1 and CDR2: MDHEN, SYDVKM. V gave up 3 bases and J gave up 1 base; unmatched junction bases: 7. The CDR3 is 16 amino acids. The CDR3 reads CASSLKGALGTDTQYF. The DNA of the CDR3 is TGTGCCAGCAGTTTGAAGGGGGCCTTGGGCACAGATACGCAGTATTTT.

In its sample, this clone was seen many times. The chain has TRBV6-1 and TRBJ1-5; perhaps TRBD1 as D (6 bases). V lost 3 bases, J lost 4 bases, and 10 bases lay in between. This CDR3 is built from 14 residues. The V gene's germline CDR1 is MNHNS and CDR2 SASEGT. The CDR3 DNA reads TGTGCCAGCAGTGATCACAGGGTTAATCAGCCCCAGCATTTT. It codes for CASSDHRVNQPQHF.

A remark on this clone: Distinct nucleotide sequences in the sample also encode this CDR3. The gene calls are TRBV5-1 and TRBJ2-3, with 12 bases fitting TRBD2. CDR3 size: 16 residues. Unmatched junction bases numbered 1, after V lost 0 bases and J lost 2 bases. Germline CDR1 is SGHRS and CDR2 is YFSETQ. This CDR3 is CASSLGTSGITDTQYF. In DNA, the CDR3 is TGCGCCAGCAGCTTGGGGACTAGCGGGATCACAGATACGCAGTATTTT.

The rearrangement uses TRBV7-2 and TRBJ2-7, with 10 bases that match TRBD1. Germline V gives CDR1 SGHTA, CDR2 FQGNSA. This CDR3 contains 15 residues. Trimming at V came to 5 bases and at J to 0 bases, leaving 4 bases not matched to a gene. CDR3 bases: TGTGCCAGCAGCGCGCGGGACAGGGGCTCCTACGAGCAGTACTTC. Translated: CASSARDRGSYEQYF.

In this sample, this clone turned up a few times. J is TRBJ2-1 and V is TRBV27; TRBD2 agrees at 7 bases. Per the germline V gene, CDR1 is MNHEY and CDR2 is SMNVEV (reference sequence). The J segment lost 7 bases and the V segment lost 8 bases, leaving 14 bases of the junction unmatched. This CDR3 is built from 15 residues. The CDR3 nucleotides are TGTGCCAGCCGGGCTGGAGGGAGGGGTACTAATGAGCAGTTCTTC. This gives the protein CASRAGGRGTNEQFF.

Of note for this clone: Possible read error: a much larger clone is one base away. Other DNA sequences from this sample encode an identical CDR3 as well. This chain joins TRBV5-1 and TRBJ2-1, with 11 bases lining up with TRBD2. The CDR3 runs to 15 residues. After removal of 2 bases from V and 4 bases from J, the junction contained 2 bases not matched to a gene. The V gene's germline CDR1 is SGHRS and CDR2 YFSETQ. The CDR3 coding sequence is TGCGCCAGCAGCTTCACTAGCGGGAGTTACAATGAGCAGTTCTTC. Translated, it gives CASSFTSGSYNEQFF.

The sample holds a few counts of this clone. The chain uses TRBV28 and TRBJ1-4; 9 bases are shared with TRBD1. The V gene end was trimmed by 4 bases and the J gene end by 8 bases; junction bases not matched to a gene: 14. The length of the CDR3 is 17 residues. Germline-derived CDR1 and CDR2 are MDHEN and SYDVKM. The CDR3 reads CASSSSGTGLVGEKLFF. CDR3 coding DNA: TGTGCCAGCAGTTCCTCCGGGACAGGGCTCGTGGGGGAAAAACTGTTTTTT.

This clone has a single count. V usage is TRBV21-1 and J usage is TRBJ1-1. TRBV21-1 is designated a pseudogene. The CDR3 is made up of 15 amino acids. The CDR3 DNA reads TGTGCCAGCAGCTCCCGAGGAGGACCGAACACTGAAGCTTTCTTT. Residues: CASSSRGGPNTEAFF.

In regard to this clone: Other nucleotide sequences from this sample produce the same CDR3. The chain recombines TRBV28 with TRBJ2-6; D might be TRBD1 or TRBD2, each matching 5 bases. Germline V lookup: CDR1 MDHEN, CDR2 SYDVKM. The germline V and J ends were trimmed by 3 bases and 8 bases, with 8 bases remaining between them. This CDR3 has 13 amino acids. The CDR3 is CASSFGGPNVLTF. Written as DNA, the CDR3 is TGTGCCAGCAGTTTTGGGGGTCCCAACGTCCTGACTTTC.

The CDR3 nucleotides are TGTGCCAGCAGCGTAAATGGAGAGGGGGGTGAAAAACTGTTTTTT. Residues: CASSVNGEGGEKLFF. This chain joins TRBV9 and TRBJ1-4, with D possibly matching TRBD1 (6 bases). The V gene's germline CDR1 is SGDLS and CDR2 YYNGEE. This CDR3 spans 15 amino acids. With 1 base removed from V and 7 bases from J, the gap between germline ends came to 14 bases. The whole variable domain, filled in from reference TRBV9 and TRBJ1-4, reads DSGVTQTPKHLITATGQRVTLRCSPRSGDLSVYWYQQSLDQGLQFLIQYYNGEERAKGNILERFSAQQFPDLHSELNLSSLELGDSALYFCASSVNGEGGEKLFFGSGTQLSVL.

This clone was counted a few times. The sample has other DNA sequences that encode this CDR3 too. The V and J genes are TRBV2 and TRBJ2-7; D is perhaps TRBD1 or TRBD2 (5 bases each). Between the trimmed V and J ends, which lost 4 bases and 1 base, there was a span of 11 bases. CDR1 and CDR2 (germline): SNHLY, FYNNEI. This CDR3 spans 14 amino acids. The CDR3 protein is CASSGQGVSYEQYF. CDR3 nucleotide sequence: TGTGCCAGCAGTGGGCAGGGAGTTTCCTACGAGCAGTACTTC.

V usage is TRBV7-3 and J usage is TRBJ1-3, with D perhaps TRBD1 (5 bases). The CDR3 extends over 12 amino acids. Germline lookup yields CDR1 SGHTA and CDR2 FQGTGA. Between the trimmed V and J ends, which lost 5 bases and 4 bases, there was a span of 6 bases. The CDR3 reads CASSGAGNTIYF. In nucleotides, the CDR3 is TGTGCCAGCAGCGGGGCCGGAAACACCATATATTTT.

This clone was counted a single time. V gene TRBV4-1 combines with J gene TRBJ2-1; TRBD1 aligns across 12 bases. Trimming took 0 bases from V and 9 from J; bases not matched to a gene: 18. Germline values: CDR1 MGHRA, CDR2 YSYEKL. CDR3 size: 20 residues. In DNA form, the CDR3 reads TGCGCCAGCAGCCAAGAGTTGGGACAGGGGGCATTTAGCGGGAGAGTTGAGCAGTTCTTC. Translated: CASSQELGQGAFSGRVEQFF.